A selection of T cell receptor beta chains follows, all from one sample in a study of post-analysis software for immune sequencing data. Each CDR3 protein gets one entry after TCRdb re-called the PCR reads with MiXCR. Here the sample spans about 570,000 distinct CDR3 sequences, around 31% being singletons. Specimen: blood. These receptors were taken from a girl aged 2 to 17 with multiple sclerosis. Each CDR3 is given with its conserved first and last residue. D genes are given only for firm matches. A row's size may be missing; if present it is once, few, many or a size class.

CDR3 protein	CDR3 DNA	D gene	clone size	V gene	J gene
CSAREVGYSYNEQFF	TGCAGTGCTAGAGAGGTAGGATACTCCTACAATGAGCAGTTCTTC	NA	once	TRBV20-1	TRBJ2-1
CSVGQADTQYF	TGCAGCGTTGGCCAGGCAGATACGCAGTATTTT	NA	NA	TRBV29-1	TRBJ2-3
CASSFDEPYEQYF	TGCGCCAGCAGCTTCGACGAACCCTACGAGCAGTACTTC	NA	few	TRBV5-1	TRBJ2-7
CASSSRQGLYNEQFF	TGTGCCAGCAGCTCCCGACAGGGACTCTACAATGAGCAGTTCTTC	NA	few	TRBV11-3	TRBJ2-1
CASSRTGGRYYGYTF	TGTGCCAGCAGTCGGACAGGGGGTCGTTACTATGGCTACACCTTC	TRBD1	NA	TRBV28	TRBJ1-2
CAISESTGGGYTF	TGTGCCATCAGTGAGTCGACAGGGGGAGGCTACACCTTC	TRBD1	NA	TRBV10-3	TRBJ1-2
CASSDRFGAFF	TGTGCCAGCTCGGACAGGTTTGGAGCTTTCTTT	TRBD1	few	TRBV18	TRBJ1-1
CASSYGSSSGANVPTF	TGTGCCAGCAGCTACGGGAGTTCCTCTGGGGCCAACGTCCCGACTTTC	NA	once	TRBV7-8	TRBJ2-6
CASSIGGGEQYF	TGTGCCAGTAGTATAGGAGGCGGCGAGCAGTACTTC	NA	NA	TRBV19	TRBJ2-7
CASSQGEYRPKPQHF	TGCGCCAGCAGCCAAGGAGAATACAGACCAAAGCCCCAGCATTTT	NA	NA	TRBV4-1	TRBJ1-5
CASSPFWRSYEQYF	TGTGCCAGCAGCCCCTTTTGGCGTTCCTACGAGCAGTACTTC	NA	NA	TRBV6-5	TRBJ2-7
CASSAGPGAYNEQFF	TGTGCCAGCAGCGCGGGTCCGGGGGCCTACAATGAGCAGTTCTTC	NA	few	TRBV9	TRBJ2-1